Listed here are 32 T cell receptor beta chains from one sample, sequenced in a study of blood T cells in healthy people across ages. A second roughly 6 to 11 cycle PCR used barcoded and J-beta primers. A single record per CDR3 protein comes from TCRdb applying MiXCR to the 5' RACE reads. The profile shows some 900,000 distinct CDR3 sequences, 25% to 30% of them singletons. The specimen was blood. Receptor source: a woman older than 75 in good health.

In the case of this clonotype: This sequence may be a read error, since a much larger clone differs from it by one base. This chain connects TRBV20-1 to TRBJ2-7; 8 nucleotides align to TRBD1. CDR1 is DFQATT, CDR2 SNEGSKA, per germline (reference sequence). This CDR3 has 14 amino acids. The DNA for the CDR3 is TGCAGTGCTGTCGCGTCCAGGGGGCACTACAAGCAGTACTTC. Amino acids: CSAVASRGHYKQYF.

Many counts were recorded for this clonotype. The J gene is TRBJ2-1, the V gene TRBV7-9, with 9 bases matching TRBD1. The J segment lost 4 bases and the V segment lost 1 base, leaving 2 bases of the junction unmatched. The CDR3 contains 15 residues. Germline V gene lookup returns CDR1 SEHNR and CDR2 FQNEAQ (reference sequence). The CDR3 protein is CASSLDGTGYNEQFF. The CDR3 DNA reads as TGTGCCAGCAGCTTAGATGGGACAGGGTACAATGAGCAGTTCTTC. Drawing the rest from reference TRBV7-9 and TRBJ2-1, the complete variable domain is DTGVSQNPRHKITKRGQNVTFRCDPISEHNRLYWYRQTLGQGPEFLTYFQNEAQLEKSRLLSDRFSAERPKGSFSTLEIQRTEQGDSAMYLCASSLDGTGYNEQFFGPGTRLTVL.

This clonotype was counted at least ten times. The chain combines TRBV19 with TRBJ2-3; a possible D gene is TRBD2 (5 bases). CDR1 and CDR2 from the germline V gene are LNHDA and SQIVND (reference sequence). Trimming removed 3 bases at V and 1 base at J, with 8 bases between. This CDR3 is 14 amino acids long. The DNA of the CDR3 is TGTGCCAGTAGTATCCTAGCTGGCACAGATACGCAGTATTTT. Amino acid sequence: CASSILAGTDTQYF.

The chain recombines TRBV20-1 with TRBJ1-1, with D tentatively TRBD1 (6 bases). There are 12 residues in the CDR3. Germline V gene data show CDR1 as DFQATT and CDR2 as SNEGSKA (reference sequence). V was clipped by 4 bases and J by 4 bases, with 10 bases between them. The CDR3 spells CSAMTGSTEAFF. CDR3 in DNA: TGCAGTGCTATGACAGGAAGCACTGAAGCTTTCTTT.

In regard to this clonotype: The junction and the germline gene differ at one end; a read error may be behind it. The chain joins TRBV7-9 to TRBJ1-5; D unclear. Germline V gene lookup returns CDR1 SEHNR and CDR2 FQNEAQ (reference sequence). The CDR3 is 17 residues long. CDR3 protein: CTSSFGKGQNSNQPQHF. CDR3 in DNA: TGTACCAGCAGCTTCGGGAAGGGTCAGAATAGCAATCAGCCCCAGCATTTT.

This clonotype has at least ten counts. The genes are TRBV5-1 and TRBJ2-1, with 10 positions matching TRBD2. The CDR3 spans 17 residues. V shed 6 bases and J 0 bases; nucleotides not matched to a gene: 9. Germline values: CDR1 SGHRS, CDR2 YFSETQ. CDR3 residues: CASKASGGLSSYNEQFF. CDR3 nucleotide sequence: TGCGCCAGCAAGGCTAGCGGGGGCCTGAGCTCCTACAATGAGCAGTTCTTC.

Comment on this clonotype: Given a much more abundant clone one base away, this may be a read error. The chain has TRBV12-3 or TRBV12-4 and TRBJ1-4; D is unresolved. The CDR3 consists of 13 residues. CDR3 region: CAGSGSTNEKLFF. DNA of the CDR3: TGTGCCGGCAGCGGGTCAACTAATGAAAAACTGTTTTTT.

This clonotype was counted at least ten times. The CDR3 DNA reads as TGCAGTGCCTTGTTAAATGGCTACACCTTC. This encodes CSALLNGYTF. V usage is TRBV20-1 and J usage is TRBJ1-2; unclear D gene. The germline V and J ends were trimmed by 6 bases and 6 bases, with 8 bases remaining between them. The CDR3 spans 10 residues. Germline CDR1 is DFQATT and CDR2 is SNEGSKA (reference sequence).

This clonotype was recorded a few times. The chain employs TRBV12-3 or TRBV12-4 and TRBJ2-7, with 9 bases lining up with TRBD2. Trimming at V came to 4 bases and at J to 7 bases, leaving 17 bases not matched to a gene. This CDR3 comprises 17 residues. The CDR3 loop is CASSSSAGGPFYNEQYF. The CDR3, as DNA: TGTGCCAGCAGTTCCTCTGCGGGGGGGCCGTTTTACAATGAGCAGTACTTC.

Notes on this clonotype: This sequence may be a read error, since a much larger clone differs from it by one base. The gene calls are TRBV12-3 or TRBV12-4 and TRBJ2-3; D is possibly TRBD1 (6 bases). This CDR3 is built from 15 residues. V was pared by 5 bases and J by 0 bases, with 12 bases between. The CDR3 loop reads CASSVGDISTDTQYF. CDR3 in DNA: TGTGCCAGCAGTGTTGGGGACATAAGCACAGATACGCAGTATTTT.

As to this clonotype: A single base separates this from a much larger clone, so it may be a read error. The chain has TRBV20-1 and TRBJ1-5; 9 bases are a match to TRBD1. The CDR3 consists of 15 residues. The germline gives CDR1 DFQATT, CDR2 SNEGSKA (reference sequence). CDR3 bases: TGCAGTGCTAGACGGACAGGGGTCCTCAATCGGCCCCAGCATTTT. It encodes CSARRTGVLNRPQHF.

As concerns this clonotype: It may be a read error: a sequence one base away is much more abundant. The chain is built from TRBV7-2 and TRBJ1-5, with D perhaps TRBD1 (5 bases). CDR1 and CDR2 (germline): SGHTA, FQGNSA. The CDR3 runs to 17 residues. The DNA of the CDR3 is TGTGCCAGCAGCTTAGCGCGGGGGTCTTCTAGCGATCAGCCCCAGCATTTT. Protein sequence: CASSLARGSSSDQPQHF.

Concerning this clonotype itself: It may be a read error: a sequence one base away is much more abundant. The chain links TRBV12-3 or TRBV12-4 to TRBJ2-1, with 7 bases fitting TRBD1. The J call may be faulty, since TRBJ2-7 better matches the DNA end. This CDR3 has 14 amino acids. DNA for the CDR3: TGTGCCAGCAGTTCGTCTACAGGGGAGAATGAGCAGTACTTC. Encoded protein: CASSSSTGENEQYF.

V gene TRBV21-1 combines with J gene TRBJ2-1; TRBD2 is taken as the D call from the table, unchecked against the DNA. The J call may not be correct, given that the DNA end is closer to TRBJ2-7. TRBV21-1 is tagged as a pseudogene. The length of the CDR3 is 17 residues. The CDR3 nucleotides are TGTGCCAGCACCGGCGAACCAGCGGGGGGGCCTTGGAATGAGCAGTACTTC. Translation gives CASTGEPAGGPWNEQYF.

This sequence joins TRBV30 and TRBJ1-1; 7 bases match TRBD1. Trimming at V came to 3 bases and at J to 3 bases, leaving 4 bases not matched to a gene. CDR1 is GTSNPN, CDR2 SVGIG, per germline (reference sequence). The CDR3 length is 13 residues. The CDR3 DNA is TGTGCCTGGAGCAGGGGGAGGTACACTGAAGCTTTCTTT. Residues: CAWSRGRYTEAFF. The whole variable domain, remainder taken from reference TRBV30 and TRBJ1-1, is SQTIHQWPATLVQPVGSPLSLECTVEGTSNPNLYWYRQAAGRGLQLLFYSVGIGQISSEVPQNLSASRPQDRQFILSSKKLLLSDSGFYLCAWSRGRYTEAFFGQGTRLTVV.

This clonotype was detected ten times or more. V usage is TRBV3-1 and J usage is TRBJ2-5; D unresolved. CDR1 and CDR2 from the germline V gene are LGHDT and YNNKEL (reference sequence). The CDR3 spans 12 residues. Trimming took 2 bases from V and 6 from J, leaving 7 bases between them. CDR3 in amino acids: CASSQTDKTQYF. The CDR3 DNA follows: TGTGCCAGCAGCCAAACGGATAAGACCCAGTACTTC.

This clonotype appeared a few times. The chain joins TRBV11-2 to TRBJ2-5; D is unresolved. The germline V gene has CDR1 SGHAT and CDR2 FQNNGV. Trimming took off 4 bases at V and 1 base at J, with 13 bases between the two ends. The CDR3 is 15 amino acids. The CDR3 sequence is CASSSYTGRQETQYF. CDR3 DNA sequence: TGTGCCAGCAGCTCCTACACCGGACGCCAAGAGACCCAGTACTTC. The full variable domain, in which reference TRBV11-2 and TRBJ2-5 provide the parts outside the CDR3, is EAGVAQSPRYKIIEKRQSVAFWCNPISGHATLYWYQQILGQGPKLLIQFQNNGVVDDSQLPKDRFSAERLKGVDSTLKIQPAKLEDSAVYLCASSSYTGRQETQYFGPGTRLLVL.

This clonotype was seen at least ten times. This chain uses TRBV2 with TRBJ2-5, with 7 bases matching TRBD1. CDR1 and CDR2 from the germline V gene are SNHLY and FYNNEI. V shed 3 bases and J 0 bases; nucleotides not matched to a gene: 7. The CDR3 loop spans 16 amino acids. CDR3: CASSDRQGGYQETQYF. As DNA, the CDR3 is TGTGCCAGCAGTGACCGACAAGGGGGCTACCAAGAGACCCAGTACTTC. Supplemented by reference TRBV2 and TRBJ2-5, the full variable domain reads EPEVTQTPSHQVTQMGQEVILRCVPISNHLYFYWYRQILGQKVEFLVSFYNNEISEKSEIFDDQFSVERPDGSNFTLKIRSTKLEDSAMYFCASSDRQGGYQETQYFGPGTRLLVL.

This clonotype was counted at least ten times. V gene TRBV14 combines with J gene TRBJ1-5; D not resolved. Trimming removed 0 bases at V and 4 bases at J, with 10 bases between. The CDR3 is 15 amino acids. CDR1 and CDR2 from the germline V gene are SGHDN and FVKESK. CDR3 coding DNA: TGTGCCAGCAGCCAAGATTTTTTGGGGAATCAGCCCCAGCATTTT. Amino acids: CASSQDFLGNQPQHF.

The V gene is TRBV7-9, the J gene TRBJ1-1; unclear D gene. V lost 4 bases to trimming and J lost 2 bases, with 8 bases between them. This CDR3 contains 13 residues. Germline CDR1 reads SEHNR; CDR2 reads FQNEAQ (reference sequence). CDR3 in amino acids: CASSSVFNTEAFF. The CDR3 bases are TGTGCCAGCAGCTCAGTATTCAACACTGAAGCTTTCTTT.

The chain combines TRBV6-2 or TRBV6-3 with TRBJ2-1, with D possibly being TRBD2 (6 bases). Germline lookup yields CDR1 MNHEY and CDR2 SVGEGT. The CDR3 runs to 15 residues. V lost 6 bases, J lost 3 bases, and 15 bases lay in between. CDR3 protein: CASRDGNSGYNEQFF. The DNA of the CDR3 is TGTGCCAGCAGGGACGGAAATAGCGGCTACAATGAGCAGTTCTTC.

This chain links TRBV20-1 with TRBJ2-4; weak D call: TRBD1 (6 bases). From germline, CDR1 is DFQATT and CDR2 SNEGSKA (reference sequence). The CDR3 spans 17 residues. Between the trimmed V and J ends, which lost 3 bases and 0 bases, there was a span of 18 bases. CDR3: CSARGDIPSLAKNIQYF. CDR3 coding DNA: TGCAGTGCTAGGGGGGACATCCCCTCCCTAGCCAAAAACATTCAGTACTTC.

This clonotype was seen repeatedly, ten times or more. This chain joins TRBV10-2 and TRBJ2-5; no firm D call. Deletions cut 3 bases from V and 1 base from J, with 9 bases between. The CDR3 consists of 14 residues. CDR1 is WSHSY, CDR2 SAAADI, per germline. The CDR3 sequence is CASSETAPQETQYF. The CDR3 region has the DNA TGCGCCAGCAGTGAAACAGCCCCCCAAGAGACCCAGTACTTC.

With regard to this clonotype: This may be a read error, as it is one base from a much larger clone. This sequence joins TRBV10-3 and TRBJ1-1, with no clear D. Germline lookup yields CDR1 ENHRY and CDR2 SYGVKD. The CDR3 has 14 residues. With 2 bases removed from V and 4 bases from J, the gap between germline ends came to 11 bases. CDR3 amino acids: CAISEPATGTEAFF. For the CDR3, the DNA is TGTGCCATCAGTGAGCCTGCAACGGGCACTGAAGCTTTCTTT.

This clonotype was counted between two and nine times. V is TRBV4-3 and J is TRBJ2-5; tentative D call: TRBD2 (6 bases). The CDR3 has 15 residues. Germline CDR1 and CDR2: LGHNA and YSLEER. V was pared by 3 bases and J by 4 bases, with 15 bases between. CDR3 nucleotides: TGCGCCAGCAGCCAGATAGCGGCCGCGGGAGAGACCCAGTACTTC. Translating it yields CASSQIAAAGETQYF.

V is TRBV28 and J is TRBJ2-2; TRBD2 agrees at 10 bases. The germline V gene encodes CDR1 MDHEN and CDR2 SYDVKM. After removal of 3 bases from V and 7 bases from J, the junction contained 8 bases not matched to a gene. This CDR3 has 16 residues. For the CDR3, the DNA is TGTGCCAGCAGTTTCCTCAGCGGGGGGGCCGACGGGGAGCTGTTTTTT. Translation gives CASSFLSGGADGELFF.

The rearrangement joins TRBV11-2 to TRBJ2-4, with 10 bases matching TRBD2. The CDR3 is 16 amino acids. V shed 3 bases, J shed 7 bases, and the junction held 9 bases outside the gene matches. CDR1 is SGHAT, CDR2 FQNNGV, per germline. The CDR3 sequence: CASSFLAGGEQNIQYF. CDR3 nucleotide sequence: TGTGCCAGCAGCTTCTTAGCGGGGGGCGAACAGAACATTCAGTACTTC. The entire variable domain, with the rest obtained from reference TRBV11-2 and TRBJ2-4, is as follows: EAGVAQSPRYKIIEKRQSVAFWCNPISGHATLYWYQQILGQGPKLLIQFQNNGVVDDSQLPKDRFSAERLKGVDSTLKIQPAKLEDSAVYLCASSFLAGGEQNIQYFGAGTRLSVL.

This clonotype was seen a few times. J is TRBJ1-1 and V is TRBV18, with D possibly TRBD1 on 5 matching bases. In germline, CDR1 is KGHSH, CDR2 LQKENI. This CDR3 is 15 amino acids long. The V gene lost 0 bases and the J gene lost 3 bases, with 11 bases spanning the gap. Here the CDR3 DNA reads TGTGCCAGCTCACCACCGGGGGGAAGCGACACTGAAGCTTTCTTT. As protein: CASSPPGGSDTEAFF.

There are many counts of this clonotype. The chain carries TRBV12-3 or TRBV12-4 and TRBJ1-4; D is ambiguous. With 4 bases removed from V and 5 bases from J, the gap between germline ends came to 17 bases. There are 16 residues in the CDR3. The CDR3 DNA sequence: TGTGCCAGCAGTTCCCTTCCCCCGAGGCGAAATGAAAAACTGTTTTTT. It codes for CASSSLPPRRNEKLFF.

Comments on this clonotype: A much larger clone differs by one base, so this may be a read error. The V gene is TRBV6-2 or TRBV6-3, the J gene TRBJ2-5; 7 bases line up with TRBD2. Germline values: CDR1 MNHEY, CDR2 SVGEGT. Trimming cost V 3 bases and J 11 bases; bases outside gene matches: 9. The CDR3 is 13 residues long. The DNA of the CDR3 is TGTGCCAGCAGTTATCCCGGGGGGTACCAGCAGTACTTC. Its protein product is CASSYPGGYQQYF.

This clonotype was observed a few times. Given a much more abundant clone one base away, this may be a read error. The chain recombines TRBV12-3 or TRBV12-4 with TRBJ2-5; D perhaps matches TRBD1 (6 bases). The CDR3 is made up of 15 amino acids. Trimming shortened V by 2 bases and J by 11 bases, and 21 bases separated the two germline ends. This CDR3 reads CASSLFGGQYNEQYF. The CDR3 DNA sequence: TGTGCCAGCAGTTTATTTGGCGGACAGTACAATGAGCAGTACTTC.

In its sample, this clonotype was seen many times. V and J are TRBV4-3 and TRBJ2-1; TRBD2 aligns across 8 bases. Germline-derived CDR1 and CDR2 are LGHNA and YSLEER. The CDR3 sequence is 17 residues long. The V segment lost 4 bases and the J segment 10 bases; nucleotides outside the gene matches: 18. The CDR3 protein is CASSPLRVAGSEEEQFF. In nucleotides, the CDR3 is TGCGCCAGCAGCCCTCTGCGAGTAGCGGGGTCGGAAGAGGAGCAGTTCTTC.